The 30 T cell receptor beta chains in this list originate from one sample, sequenced in a study of T cell changes during pregnancy in multiple sclerosis. The repertoire was sequenced with immunoSEQ multiplex PCR; TCRdb's copy has only in-frame clones and lacks some. The table records about 51,000 clones, approximately 94% of them present only once. The input for sequencing was CD4+ T cells from peripheral blood mononuclear cells, taken in the second trimester of pregnancy. These receptor sequences come from a female donor with multiple sclerosis, enrolled in a pregnancy study.

The V and J genes are TRBV19 and TRBJ1-1; D is possibly TRBD1 (5 bases). Germline CDR1 and CDR2: LNHDA and SQIVND (reference sequence). The CDR3 totals 17 residues. V was shortened by 3 bases and J by 0 bases, with 17 bases between the two germline ends. CDR3 loop: CASSITGGGPMNTEAFF. The CDR3 nucleotides read TGTGCCAGTAGTATCACGGGCGGGGGACCCATGAACACTGAAGCTTTCTTT.

A note on this clone: The junction departs from germline at one end; a sequencing error may be responsible. The V and J genes are TRBV18 and TRBJ1-1, with TRBD1 as a possible D gene (6 bases). Germline lookup yields CDR1 KGHSH and CDR2 LQKENI. The CDR3 has 14 amino acids. The CDR3 spells CASSPTGQNSEAFF. The CDR3 DNA reads as TGTGCCAGCTCCCCTACCGGACAGAACTCTGAAGCTTTCTTT.

V usage is TRBV2 and J usage is TRBJ1-2; tentatively, D is TRBD1 (6 bases). The CDR3 is 14 residues long. Trimming stripped 6 bases from V and 4 bases from J, with 15 bases between. The germline gives CDR1 SNHLY, CDR2 FYNNEI. The CDR3 loop is CASRLHRTAYGYTF. The CDR3 DNA is TGTGCCAGCAGGCTACACCGGACAGCCTATGGCTACACCTTC.

The CDR3 loop is CASSLGGRGRAFF. CDR3 coding DNA: TGTGCCAGCAGCTTGGGAGGGAGGGGTAGGGCTTTCTTT. The genes are TRBV5-6 and TRBJ1-1, with D maybe TRBD1 (5 bases). V was cut by 0 bases and J by 11 bases, with 14 bases left in between. The CDR3 totals 13 residues. CDR1 is SGHDT, CDR2 YYEEEE, per germline.

J is TRBJ2-3 and V is TRBV5-6; weak D call: TRBD2 (6 bases). Germline assignment: CDR1 SGHDT and CDR2 YYEEEE. This CDR3 spans 14 amino acids. The V end lost 3 bases, the J end lost 2 bases, and 10 bases lay between the germline ends. In nucleotides, the CDR3 is TGTGCCAGCAGCTCCCCGGGAGCCACAGATACGCAGTATTTT. It yields the protein CASSSPGATDTQYF.

V usage is TRBV7-9 and J usage is TRBJ2-5; TRBD2 matches 12 bases. After removal of 5 bases from V and 4 bases from J, the junction contained 5 bases not matched to a gene. CDR1 is SEHNR and CDR2 is FQNEAQ in the germline V gene (reference sequence). The CDR3 is 15 residues long. The CDR3 sequence is CASSRTSGALETQYF. Written as DNA, the CDR3 is TGTGCCAGCAGCCGGACTAGCGGGGCATTAGAGACCCAGTACTTC. Combining the CDR3 with reference TRBV7-9 and TRBJ2-5 gives the whole variable domain DTGVSQNPRHKITKRGQNVTFRCDPISEHNRLYWYRQTLGQGPEFLTYFQNEAQLEKSRLLSDRFSAERPKGSFSTLEIQRTEQGDSAMYLCASSRTSGALETQYFGPGTRLLVL.

This chain uses TRBV10-3 with TRBJ1-2; D perhaps matches TRBD1 (6 bases). Germline V gene data show CDR1 as ENHRY and CDR2 as SYGVKD. V dropped 5 bases and J dropped 6 bases, with 16 bases sitting between them. The CDR3 totals 14 residues. The DNA of the CDR3 is TGTGCCATCAGTCCGGGGGGCGCTATGGATGGCTACACCTTC. Residues: CAISPGGAMDGYTF.

This chain connects TRBV18 to TRBJ2-2, with D possibly matching TRBD2 (6 bases). CDR3 length equals 15 residues. Per the germline V gene, CDR1 is KGHSH and CDR2 is LQKENI. Deletions cut 3 bases from V and 3 bases from J, with 11 bases between. CDR3 coding DNA: TGTGCCAGCTCACCGCTGGGGGGTGACACCGGGGAGCTGTTTTTT. Translating it yields CASSPLGGDTGELFF.

Only a few counts were recorded for this clone. This sequence joins TRBV25-1 and TRBJ1-2; 8 bases align to TRBD1. The germline V gene has CDR1 MGHDK and CDR2 SYGVNS. V was clipped by 7 bases and J by 8 bases; unmatched bases: 6. This CDR3 contains 12 residues. CDR3 loop: CASTAGGSGYTF. For the CDR3, the DNA is TGTGCCAGCACAGCAGGGGGCTCGGGCTACACCTTC.

The V and J genes are TRBV5-6 and TRBJ2-1; maybe TRBD2 (5 bases). In germline, CDR1 is SGHDT, CDR2 YYEEEE. This CDR3 contains 14 residues. The V and J ends lost 4 bases and 5 bases respectively, with 13 bases between them. As DNA, the CDR3 is TGTGCCAGCAGCGAGACTACAATAAACAATGAGCAGTTCTTC. Translation gives CASSETTINNEQFF.

The CDR3 coding sequence is TGTGCCAGCAGCCTACAGGTTTTTGATGAAAAACTGTTTTTT. Protein product: CASSLQVFDEKLFF. This rearrangement joins TRBV5-5 to TRBJ1-4; tentative D call: TRBD1 (5 bases). The CDR3 spans 14 residues. Germline CDR1 reads SGHKS; CDR2 reads YYEKEE (reference sequence). V lost 4 bases to trimming and J lost 6 bases, with 13 bases between them.

This chain connects TRBV6-5 to TRBJ1-4; TRBD1 agrees at 8 bases. The germline V gene encodes CDR1 MNHEY and CDR2 SVGAGI. This CDR3 contains 15 residues. J was trimmed by 3 bases and V by 5 bases; bases with no gene match: 5. CDR3 residues: CASSPDRGANEKLFF. For the CDR3, the DNA is TGTGCCAGCAGTCCAGACAGGGGCGCTAATGAAAAACTGTTTTTT.

The chain joins TRBV27 to TRBJ2-6; 9 bases map to TRBD1. V gave up 7 bases and J gave up 0 bases; unmatched junction bases: 10. Looked up from germline, CDR1 is MNHEY and CDR2 is SMNVEV (reference sequence). This CDR3 is built from 18 residues. Here the CDR3 DNA reads TGTGCCAGCACCTTACAGGGGGCCCAAGCCTCTGGGGCCAACGTCCTGACTTTC. Translated: CASTLQGAQASGANVLTF.

The J gene is TRBJ1-6, the V gene TRBV4-2; 8 bases match TRBD1. V shed 1 base, J shed 11 bases, and the junction held 7 bases outside the gene matches. Germline CDR1 reads LGHNA; CDR2 reads YNFKEQ. This CDR3 has 15 amino acids. The CDR3 here is CASSQGTGRRTPLHF. CDR3 coding DNA: TGTGCCAGCAGCCAAGGGACAGGGAGAAGGACACCCCTCCACTTT.

The chain employs TRBV19 and TRBJ2-7, with TRBD1 matching over 8 bases. The CDR3 contains 15 residues. After removal of 5 bases from V and 4 bases from J, the junction contained 10 bases not matched to a gene. From germline, CDR1 is LNHDA and CDR2 SQIVND (reference sequence). In DNA form, the CDR3 reads TGTGCCAGTAGTGACCCGGGACAGGAGAGATACGAGCAGTACTTC. Protein sequence: CASSDPGQERYEQYF. Drawing the rest from reference TRBV19 and TRBJ2-7, the complete variable domain is DGGITQSPKYLFRKEGQNVTLSCEQNLNHDAMYWYRQDPGQGLRLIYYSQIVNDFQKGDIAEGYSVSREKKESFPLTVTSAQKNPTAFYLCASSDPGQERYEQYFGPGTRLTVT.

This chain joins TRBV12-5 and TRBJ2-1, with 11 bases aligning to TRBD2. Germline CDR1 reads LGHNT; CDR2 reads FRNRAP. This CDR3 is 16 amino acids long. Losses at the gene ends were 0 bases for V and 6 bases for J; bases not matched to a gene: 4. The CDR3 spells CASGLVLAGGPNEQFF. In nucleotides, the CDR3 is TGTGCTAGTGGTTTGGTATTAGCGGGGGGGCCCAATGAGCAGTTCTTC.

V usage is TRBV7-3 and J usage is TRBJ2-1; perhaps TRBD2 as D (7 bases). V was shortened by 4 bases and J by 0 bases, with 22 bases between the two germline ends. CDR3 length: 19 residues. The V gene's germline CDR1 is SGHTA and CDR2 FQGTGA. As DNA, the CDR3 is TGTGCCAGCAGCTCCCTAGGGGGACTATTCTCGAGCTCCTACAATGAGCAGTTCTTC. This codes for CASSSLGGLFSSSYNEQFF.

This clone was seen just once. V usage is TRBV7-3 and J usage is TRBJ2-1; 13 positions match TRBD2. After removal of 2 bases from V and 1 base from J, the junction contained 8 bases not matched to a gene. Per the germline V gene, CDR1 is SGHTA and CDR2 is FQGTGA. CDR3 length: 19 residues. The CDR3 is CASSLGGLAGRNSYNEQFF. The CDR3 nucleotides read TGTGCCAGCAGCTTAGGGGGACTAGCGGGACGGAATTCCTACAATGAGCAGTTCTTC. Full variable domain (outside the CDR3, taken from reference TRBV7-3 and TRBJ2-1): GAGVSQTPSNKVTEKGKYVELRCDPISGHTALYWYRQSLGQGPEFLIYFQGTGAADDSGLPNDRFFAVRPEGSVSTLKIQRTERGDSAVYLCASSLGGLAGRNSYNEQFFGPGTRLTVL.

CDR3 bases: TGTGCCAGCCGGACAGGGGGCCCCTCCTACGAGCAGTACTTC. Its protein product is CASRTGGPSYEQYF. The genes are TRBV19 and TRBJ2-7; 11 bases match TRBD1. The V gene end was trimmed by 9 bases and the J gene end by 0 bases; junction bases not matched to a gene: 4. The germline V gene has CDR1 LNHDA and CDR2 SQIVND (reference sequence). The CDR3 runs 14 residues.

V is TRBV2 and J is TRBJ2-1; TRBD2 is a possible D gene (7 bases). Germline values: CDR1 SNHLY, CDR2 FYNNEI. The germline V and J ends were trimmed by 8 bases and 2 bases, with 13 bases remaining between them. This CDR3 is 14 amino acids long. The CDR3: CASGGAITYNEQFF. CDR3 bases: TGTGCCAGCGGGGGGGCCATCACCTACAATGAGCAGTTCTTC.

This chain connects TRBV5-6 to TRBJ1-1, with D possibly being TRBD1 (5 bases). The germline CDR1 and CDR2 sequences are SGHDT and YYEEEE. Trimming pared 0 bases from V and 5 bases from J, leaving 17 bases between. The CDR3 totals 16 residues. DNA of the CDR3: TGTGCCAGCAGCTTGGCAATACGGGACTCGAGGACTGAAGCTTTCTTT. It yields the protein CASSLAIRDSRTEAFF.

This clone was counted once. This chain uses TRBV5-1 with TRBJ2-5, with TRBD2 matching over 7 bases. V shed 1 base and J 5 bases; nucleotides not matched to a gene: 8. The CDR3 covers 15 residues. Germline V CDR1 and CDR2: SGHRS, YFSETQ. CDR3: CASSLLPGGRETQYF. CDR3 DNA sequence: TGCGCCAGCAGCTTGTTGCCGGGGGGTAGGGAGACCCAGTACTTC. Combining the CDR3 with reference TRBV5-1 and TRBJ2-5 gives the whole variable domain KAGVTQTPRYLIKTRGQQVTLSCSPISGHRSVSWYQQTPGQGLQFLFEYFSETQRNKGNFPGRFSGRQFSNSRSEMNVSTLELGDSALYLCASSLLPGGRETQYFGPGTRLLVL.

The chain employs TRBV2 and TRBJ2-1, with 7 bases identical to TRBD1. CDR1 is SNHLY and CDR2 is FYNNEI in the germline V gene. The CDR3 is made up of 16 amino acids. Losses at the gene ends were 4 bases for V and 3 bases for J; bases not matched to a gene: 9. The CDR3: CASSGRTGRDYNEQFF. In DNA, the CDR3 is TGTGCCAGCAGTGGACGGACAGGAAGGGACTACAATGAGCAGTTCTTC. Full variable domain (missing parts from reference TRBV2 and TRBJ2-1): EPEVTQTPSHQVTQMGQEVILRCVPISNHLYFYWYRQILGQKVEFLVSFYNNEISEKSEIFDDQFSVERPDGSNFTLKIRSTKLEDSAMYFCASSGRTGRDYNEQFFGPGTRLTVL.

This clone occurred once. The gene calls are TRBV10-3 and TRBJ2-1, with 9 bases that match TRBD1. The CDR3 spans 14 residues. Trimming took 6 bases from V and 5 from J; bases not matched to a gene: 5. CDR1 is ENHRY and CDR2 is SYGVKD in the germline V gene. The DNA for the CDR3 is TGTGCCATCAGCGAAGGGACAGGGAACAATGAGCAGTTCTTC. This encodes CAISEGTGNNEQFF.

The V and J genes are TRBV6-5 and TRBJ1-5, with TRBD1 matching over 7 bases. The CDR3 consists of 14 residues. The V gene's germline CDR1 is MNHEY and CDR2 SVGAGI. The V segment lost 7 bases and the J segment 1 base; nucleotides outside the gene matches: 4. CDR3 bases: TGTGCCAGCAATGGAGGGGGCAGCAATCAGCCCCAGCATTTT. This codes for CASNGGGSNQPQHF.

J is TRBJ2-7 and V is TRBV6-1; possibly TRBD1 for D (6 bases). The CDR3 has 17 residues. Germline V gene data show CDR1 as MNHNS and CDR2 as SASEGT. V lost 4 bases to trimming and J lost 2 bases, with 21 bases between them. In DNA, the CDR3 is TGTGCCAGCAGTGTCGGAATCACGGGACACCAGGCCTACGAGCAGTACTTC. Amino acid sequence: CASSVGITGHQAYEQYF.

The V gene is TRBV9, the J gene TRBJ1-2, with TRBD1 identical over 7 bases. Losses at the gene ends were 3 bases for V and 1 base for J; bases not matched to a gene: 3. The CDR3 length is 14 residues. Germline V lookup: CDR1 SGDLS, CDR2 YYNGEE. The CDR3 region has the DNA TGTGCCAGCAGCGGCGGACAGGATAACTATGGCTACACCTTC. Residues: CASSGGQDNYGYTF.

This chain connects TRBV18 to TRBJ2-1, with a possible D match to TRBD1 (5 bases). V lost 6 bases and J 0 bases, leaving 12 bases between the germline ends. The germline gives CDR1 KGHSH, CDR2 LQKENI. The CDR3 spans 15 residues. The CDR3, as DNA: TGTGCCAGCTCCCTGGGGCACAGCTCCTACAATGAGCAGTTCTTC. It translates to CASSLGHSSYNEQFF.

The chain uses TRBV18 and TRBJ2-1; tentatively, D is TRBD1 (6 bases). Germline assignment: CDR1 KGHSH and CDR2 LQKENI. The length of the CDR3 is 14 residues. V shed 3 bases and J shed 8 bases, with 14 bases lying between them. Here the CDR3 reads CASSPSLTGYEQFF. The CDR3, as DNA: TGTGCCAGCTCACCCTCTTTAACAGGGTATGAGCAGTTCTTC.

V is TRBV6-1 and J is TRBJ2-7; perhaps TRBD1 as D (6 bases). Trimming shortened V by 6 bases and J by 4 bases, and 16 bases separated the two germline ends. There are 14 residues in the CDR3. CDR1 and CDR2 (germline): MNHNS, SASEGT. CDR3 in amino acids: CASRMSEGVYEQYF. The CDR3 region has the DNA TGTGCCAGCAGGATGAGCGAGGGGGTGTACGAGCAGTACTTC.